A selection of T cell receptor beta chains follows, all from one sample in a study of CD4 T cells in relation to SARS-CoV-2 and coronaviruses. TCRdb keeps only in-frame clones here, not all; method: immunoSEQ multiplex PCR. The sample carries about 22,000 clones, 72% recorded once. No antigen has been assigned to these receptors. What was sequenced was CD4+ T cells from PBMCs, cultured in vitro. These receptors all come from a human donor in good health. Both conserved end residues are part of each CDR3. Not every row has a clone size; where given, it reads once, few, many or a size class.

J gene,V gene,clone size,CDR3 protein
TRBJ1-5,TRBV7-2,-,CASSLGTGGNQPQHF
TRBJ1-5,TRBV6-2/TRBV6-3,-,CASSSNTGSNQPQHF
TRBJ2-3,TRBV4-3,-,CASSQGPKAPSATDTQYF
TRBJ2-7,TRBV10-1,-,CASSDPGTGVNEQYF
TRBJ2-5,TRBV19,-,CASSMGEWAKETQYF
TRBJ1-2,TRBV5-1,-,CASSTATNYGYTF
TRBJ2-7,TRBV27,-,CASSFYGGLAGEQYF
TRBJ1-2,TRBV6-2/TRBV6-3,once,CASSYPRQFIGYGYTF
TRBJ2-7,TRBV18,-,CASSHRGDSSYEQYF
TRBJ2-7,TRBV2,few,CAGVGGSYEQYF
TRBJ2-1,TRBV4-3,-,CASSQGRGLGQFF
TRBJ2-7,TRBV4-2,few,CASSQDPGTPSYEQYF
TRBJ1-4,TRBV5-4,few,CASSLQGHEKLFF
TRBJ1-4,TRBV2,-,CASVVEPAEKLFF
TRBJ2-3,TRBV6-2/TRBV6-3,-,CASSYTPGSGPDTQYF
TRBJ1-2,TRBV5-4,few,CASSLGGLNYGYTF
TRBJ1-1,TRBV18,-,CASSPFPVEAGTEAFF
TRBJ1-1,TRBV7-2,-,CAGAFQRNTEAFF
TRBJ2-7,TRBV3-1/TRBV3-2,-,CASSQDLSGRYNEQYF
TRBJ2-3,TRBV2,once,CASTGLAGTTDTQYF
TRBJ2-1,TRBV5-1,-,CASSVLQRSSYNEQFF
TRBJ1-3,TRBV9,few,CASSVNVAGNTIYF
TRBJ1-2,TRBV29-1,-,CSALDSNYGYTF
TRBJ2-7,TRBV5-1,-,CASSLGSSGIYEQYF
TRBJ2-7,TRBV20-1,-,CSASSGLASYEQYF
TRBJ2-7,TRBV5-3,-,CARSSFTSTSGLGSSYEQYF
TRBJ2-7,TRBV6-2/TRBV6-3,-,CASSPGPLGYEQYF
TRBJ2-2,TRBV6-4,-,CASSESTTGELFF
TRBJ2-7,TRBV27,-,CASSPIMGQGPSEQYF
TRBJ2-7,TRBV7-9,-,CASSSALASYEQYF
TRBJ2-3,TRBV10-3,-,CAISESGSDTQYF
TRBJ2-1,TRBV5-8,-,CATRRIRNEQFF
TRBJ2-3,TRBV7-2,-,CASSLGTTDTQYF
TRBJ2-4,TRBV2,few,CASSEGERGVGIQYF
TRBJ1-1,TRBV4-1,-,CASSQGDGVNTEAFF
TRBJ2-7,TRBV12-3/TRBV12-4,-,CASSFRYEQYF
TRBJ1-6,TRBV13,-,CASSDNPGQGPYNSPLHF
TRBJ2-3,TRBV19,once,CASSPWTGSDTQYF
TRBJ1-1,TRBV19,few,CASGDRDTEAFF
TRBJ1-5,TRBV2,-,CASREYSNQPQHF
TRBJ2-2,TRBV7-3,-,CASSLDGTDLGELFF
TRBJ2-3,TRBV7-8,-,CASSPSTDTQYF
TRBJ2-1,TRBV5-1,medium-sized,CASSLEAANSYNEQFF
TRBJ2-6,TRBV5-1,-,CASSLGYSGANVLTF
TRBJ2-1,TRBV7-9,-,CASSDTVGFNEQFF
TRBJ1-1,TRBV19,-,CASSIGHGEAFF
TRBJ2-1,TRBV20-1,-,CSASPGNAVVGEQFF
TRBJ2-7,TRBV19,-,CASSVGPRSEQYF